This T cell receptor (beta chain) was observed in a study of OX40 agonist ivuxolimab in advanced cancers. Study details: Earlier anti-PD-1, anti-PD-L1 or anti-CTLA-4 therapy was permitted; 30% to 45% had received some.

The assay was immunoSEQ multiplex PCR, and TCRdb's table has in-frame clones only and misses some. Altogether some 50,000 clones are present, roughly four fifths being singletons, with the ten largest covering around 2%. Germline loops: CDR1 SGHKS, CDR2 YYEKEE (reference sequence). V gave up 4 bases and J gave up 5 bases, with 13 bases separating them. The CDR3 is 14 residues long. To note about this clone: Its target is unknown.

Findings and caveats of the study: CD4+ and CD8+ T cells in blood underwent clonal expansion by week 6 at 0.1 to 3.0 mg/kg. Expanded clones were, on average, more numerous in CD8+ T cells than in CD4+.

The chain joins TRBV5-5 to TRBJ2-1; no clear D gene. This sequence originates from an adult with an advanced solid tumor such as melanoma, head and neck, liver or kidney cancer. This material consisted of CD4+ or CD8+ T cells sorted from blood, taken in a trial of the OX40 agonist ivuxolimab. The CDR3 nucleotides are TGTGCCAGCAGCATCCGTAAGGGCAACAATGAGCAGTTCTTC. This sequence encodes CASSIRKGNNEQFF.